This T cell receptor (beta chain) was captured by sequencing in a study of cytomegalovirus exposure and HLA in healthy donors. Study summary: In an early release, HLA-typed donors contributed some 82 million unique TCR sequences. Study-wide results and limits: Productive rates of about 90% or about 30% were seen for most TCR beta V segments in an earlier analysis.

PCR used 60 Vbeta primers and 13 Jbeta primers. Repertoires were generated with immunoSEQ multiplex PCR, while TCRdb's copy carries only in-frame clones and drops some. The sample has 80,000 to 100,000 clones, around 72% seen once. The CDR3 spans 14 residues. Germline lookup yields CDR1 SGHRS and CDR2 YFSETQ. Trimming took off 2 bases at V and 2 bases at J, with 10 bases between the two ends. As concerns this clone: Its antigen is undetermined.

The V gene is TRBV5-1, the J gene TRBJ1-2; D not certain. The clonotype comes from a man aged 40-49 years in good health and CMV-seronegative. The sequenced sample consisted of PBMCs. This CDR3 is CASSFSPTNYGYTF. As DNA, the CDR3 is TGCGCCAGCAGCTTTTCCCCGACAAACTATGGCTACACCTTC.